This T cell receptor (beta chain) was recorded in a study of CD8 T cell repertoires and HIV-1 epitope variants. As for the study in general: T cells were stimulated with Twenty-five Gag and Nef peptides separately. Epitopes were three Gag families plus Nef HW9 and YT9. Separate from the cultures, 1M uncultured T cells served as baseline.

V lost 0 bases and J lost 6, with 13 bases in between. The CDR3 runs to 15 residues. The germline V gene encodes CDR1 SGHTS and CDR2 YDEGEE. Sequenced by immunoSEQ multiplex PCR; TCRdb stores in-frame clones only, minus some. The sample shows 5,000 to 6,000 clones, more than 55% of them seen only once. Regarding this clone: The target antigen is unknown.

The chain uses TRBV5-8 and TRBJ2-1, with D perhaps TRBD1 (5 bases). The TCR was taken from a male donor with HIV. Source material: cultured CD8+ T cells derived from PBMCs. CDR3 in amino acids: CASSLGRSGRNEQFF. Written as DNA, the CDR3 is TGTGCCAGCAGCTTGGGCCGGTCAGGGCGCAATGAGCAGTTCTTC.